The rows below give T cell receptor beta chains drawn from one sample of a study of T-cell memory formation after mild COVID-19. TCRdb itself ran the 5' RACE reads through MiXCR, one entry per CDR3 protein. The top ten hold around 12% of the sample, which has about 450,000 distinct CDR3 sequences, more than 20% seen once. The specimen sequenced was PBMCs or a T cell subset sorted from them (not recorded which). The receptors stem from an adult woman who had mild COVID-19 (a few samples of this study predate the infection). Cell type and time point are not known. Each CDR3 is given with its conserved first and last residue. A D gene is named only where the DNA matches it firmly. A clone size is listed for some rows: how often the clone was seen (once, few, many), or a class if it is expanded.

CDR3 protein: CASRPGTGPQPQHF; CDR3 DNA: TGTGCCAGCAGACCCGGGACAGGTCCACAGCCCCAGCATTTT; J gene: TRBJ1-5; clone size: NA; CDR3 length: 14; V gene: TRBV6-1; D gene: TRBD1
CDR3 protein: CAWSVRTGDLWTGELFF; CDR3 DNA: TGTGCCTGGAGTGTAAGGACAGGGGATTTATGGACCGGGGAGCTGTTTTTT; J gene: TRBJ2-2; clone size: few; CDR3 length: 17; V gene: TRBV30; D gene: TRBD1
CDR3 protein: CASSLGTAINYGYTF; CDR3 DNA: TGTGCCAGCAGCTTGGGGACCGCGATTAACTATGGCTACACCTTC; J gene: TRBJ1-2; clone size: few; CDR3 length: 15; V gene: TRBV7-9; D gene: NA
CDR3 protein: CASSAGTSGRYEQYF; CDR3 DNA: TGTGCCAGCAGTGCCGGGACTAGCGGGAGGTACGAGCAGTACTTC; J gene: TRBJ2-7; clone size: NA; CDR3 length: 15; V gene: TRBV12-3/TRBV12-4; D gene: TRBD2
CDR3 protein: CASSQGQSSTDTQYF; CDR3 DNA: TGCGCCAGCAGCCAAGGACAGTCTAGCACAGATACGCAGTATTTT; J gene: TRBJ2-3; clone size: few; CDR3 length: 15; V gene: TRBV5-1; D gene: NA
CDR3 protein: CASSLAQYVRASGFVTQYF; CDR3 DNA: TGTGCCAGCAGCTTAGCGCAGTATGTTCGGGCTAGCGGCTTTGTTACGCAGTATTTT; J gene: TRBJ2-3; clone size: NA; CDR3 length: 19; V gene: TRBV7-8; D gene: TRBD2
CDR3 protein: CASSYGPRQPQHF; CDR3 DNA: TGTGCCAGCAGTTACGGCCCGCGACAGCCCCAGCATTTT; J gene: TRBJ1-5; clone size: NA; CDR3 length: 13; V gene: TRBV6-5; D gene: NA
CDR3 protein: CASSLDPPNTGELFF; CDR3 DNA: TGTGCCAGCAGCCTCGACCCTCCAAACACCGGGGAGCTGTTTTTT; J gene: TRBJ2-2; clone size: NA; CDR3 length: 15; V gene: TRBV7-6; D gene: NA
CDR3 protein: CASGKVSGGVSDTQYF; CDR3 DNA: TGTGCCAGCGGCAAAGTGAGCGGGGGGGTGTCAGATACGCAGTATTTT; J gene: TRBJ2-3; clone size: few; CDR3 length: 16; V gene: TRBV27; D gene: TRBD2
CDR3 protein: CSATRGSGLYAGELFF; CDR3 DNA: TGCAGTGCTACCCGGGGTAGCGGCCTTTACGCCGGGGAGCTGTTTTTT; J gene: TRBJ2-2; clone size: many; CDR3 length: 16; V gene: TRBV20-1; D gene: NA
CDR3 protein: CASSRGTGGAYEQYF; CDR3 DNA: TGCGCCAGCAGCCGCGGGACAGGGGGTGCCTACGAGCAGTACTTC; J gene: TRBJ2-7; clone size: few; CDR3 length: 15; V gene: TRBV4-1; D gene: TRBD1
CDR3 protein: CASSFLGSSTDTQYF; CDR3 DNA: TGTGCCAGCAGCTTTTTGGGGTCTAGCACAGATACGCAGTATTTT; J gene: TRBJ2-3; clone size: many; CDR3 length: 15; V gene: TRBV7-3; D gene: NA
CDR3 protein: CASSPQGRRPQHF; CDR3 DNA: TGTGCCAGCAGTCCACAGGGACGAAGGCCCCAGCATTTT; J gene: TRBJ1-5; clone size: few; CDR3 length: 13; V gene: TRBV6-5; D gene: NA
CDR3 protein: CASSHPGTSGTDTQYF; CDR3 DNA: TGCGCCAGCAGCCACCCTGGGACTAGCGGCACAGATACGCAGTATTTT; J gene: TRBJ2-3; clone size: few; CDR3 length: 16; V gene: TRBV4-1; D gene: TRBD2
CDR3 protein: CASSFTWLNTEAFF; CDR3 DNA: TGTGCCAGCAGCTTCACCTGGCTGAACACTGAAGCTTTCTTT; J gene: TRBJ1-1; clone size: NA; CDR3 length: 14; V gene: TRBV7-9; D gene: NA
CDR3 protein: CASSHGQAFNEQFF; CDR3 DNA: TGTGCCAGCAGCCACGGACAGGCCTTCAATGAGCAGTTCTTC; J gene: TRBJ2-1; clone size: NA; CDR3 length: 14; V gene: TRBV6-5; D gene: TRBD1
CDR3 protein: CSASRTGGSNSPLHF; CDR3 DNA: TGCAGTGCTTCACGGACAGGGGGCTCTAATTCACCCCTCCACTTT; J gene: TRBJ1-6; clone size: NA; CDR3 length: 15; V gene: TRBV20-1; D gene: TRBD1